A single sample gave rise to the 10 T cell receptor beta chains below, sequenced in a study of shared clonotypes between healthy human individuals. Terminally differentiated effector memory CD45RA+ cells were left out of the naive CD8 fraction, which was CD45RO-negative and positively selected for CCR7. TCRdb keeps only in-frame clones here, not all; method: immunoSEQ multiplex PCR. The sample carries approximately 2,200,000 clones, 90% to 95% recorded once. The sequenced sample was naive CD8+ T cells from PBMCs. The receptor set was obtained from a young man in good health. Some clones in this sample may be carry-over from other donors' samples.

The chain uses TRBV5-1 and TRBJ2-1; 8 bases are a match to TRBD2. With V trimmed by 4 bases and J by 4 bases, 10 bases remained unmatched. Germline loops: CDR1 SGHRS, CDR2 YFSETQ. This CDR3 has 16 amino acids. CDR3 DNA: TGCGCCAGCAGCACACAACCTAGCGGGCAATACAATGAGCAGTTCTTC. Translation: CASSTQPSGQYNEQFF.

The V and J genes are TRBV28 and TRBJ2-1; 8 bases are a match to TRBD2. Germline V CDR1 and CDR2: MDHEN, SYDVKM. The CDR3 covers 18 residues. The V segment lost 2 bases and the J segment 5 bases; nucleotides outside the gene matches: 14. CDR3 loop: CASSLKVAGSSSDNEQFF. CDR3 sequence (DNA): TGTGCCAGCAGTTTAAAGGTAGCGGGATCGTCTTCGGACAATGAGCAGTTCTTC.

About this clone: This specimen includes other DNA sequences encoding the same CDR3. The J gene is TRBJ1-2, the V gene TRBV19; 10 bases line up with TRBD1. Trimming at V came to 9 bases and at J to 2 bases, leaving 6 bases not matched to a gene. The CDR3 runs to 14 residues. Looked up from germline, CDR1 is LNHDA and CDR2 is SQIVND (reference sequence). CDR3 in DNA: TGTGCCAGCACACCGGGACAGGGGAACTATGGCTACACCTTC. Translated, it gives CASTPGQGNYGYTF.

The rearrangement links TRBV7-2 to TRBJ2-7, with D perhaps TRBD2 (6 bases). The germline V gene encodes CDR1 SGHTA and CDR2 FQGNSA. The CDR3 consists of 16 residues. Trimming removed 4 bases from V and 3 bases from J, with 19 bases in between. The CDR3 is CASSSPTTGLNYEQYF. CDR3 nucleotides: TGTGCCAGCAGCTCCCCCACAACGGGACTGAACTACGAGCAGTACTTC.

In its sample, this clone was seen once. The chain carries TRBV11-2 and TRBJ2-7; D is ambiguous. This CDR3 contains 14 residues. Germline V CDR1 and CDR2: SGHAT, FQNNGV. The V end was cut by 1 base, the J end by 2 bases, with 9 bases between. DNA of the CDR3: TGTGCCAGCAGCTTAGTAGCCCCAGCCTACGAGCAGTACTTC. This encodes CASSLVAPAYEQYF.

This rearrangement joins TRBV5-6 to TRBJ2-7; 9 bases fit TRBD1. The CDR3 is made up of 15 amino acids. Germline V lookup: CDR1 SGHDT, CDR2 YYEEEE. The V segment lost 3 bases and the J segment 3 bases; nucleotides outside the gene matches: 7. The CDR3 sequence is CASSWGTGSSYEQYF. The CDR3 nucleotides are TGTGCCAGCAGCTGGGGGACAGGGAGTAGCTACGAGCAGTACTTC.

The chain links TRBV25-1 to TRBJ2-1; TRBD1 might be the D (5 bases). V lost 4 bases and J lost 10, with 11 bases in between. Germline assignment: CDR1 MGHDK and CDR2 SYGVNS. The CDR3 is 12 residues long. The DNA for the CDR3 is TGTGCCAGCAGTGTTCAGGGCTGGGAGCAGTTCTTC. It translates to CASSVQGWEQFF. Full variable domain (remainder filled in from reference TRBV25-1 and TRBJ2-1): EADIYQTPRYLVIGTGKKITLECSQTMGHDKMYWYQQDPGMELHLIHYSYGVNSTEKGDLSSESTVSRIRTEHFPLTLESARPSHTSQYLCASSVQGWEQFFGPGTRLTVL.

The chain recombines TRBV6-1 with TRBJ2-1; TRBD2 is a possible D gene (5 bases). Trimming removed 4 bases from V and 6 bases from J, with 10 bases in between. The CDR3 has 13 residues. CDR1 and CDR2 (germline): MNHNS, SASEGT. The CDR3 sequence is CASSGGLGNEQFF. The CDR3, as DNA: TGTGCCAGCAGTGGAGGGCTCGGCAATGAGCAGTTCTTC.

Points on this clone: This sample also contains other DNA sequences that code for the same CDR3. This sequence joins TRBV15 and TRBJ2-7; D is uncertain. In germline, CDR1 is LNHNV, CDR2 YYDKDF (reference sequence). Trimming took off 3 bases at V and 3 bases at J, with 3 bases between the two ends. The CDR3 has 11 amino acids. This chain's CDR3 is CATSRGYEQYF. CDR3 bases: TGTGCCACCAGCAGGGGCTACGAGCAGTACTTC.

This rearrangement joins TRBV10-2 to TRBJ2-7, with 9 positions matching TRBD1. Germline V gene data show CDR1 as WSHSY and CDR2 as SAAADI. V was clipped by 4 bases and J by 4 bases; unmatched bases: 8. CDR3 length: 15 residues. In DNA form, the CDR3 reads TGCGCCAGCAGTGGAGCGGGACAGGGAATTTACGAGCAGTACTTC. Its protein is CASSGAGQGIYEQYF.